The 13 T cell receptor beta chains below all came from one sample that was sequenced in a study of molecular identifiers for immune sequencing clone quantification. TCRdb ran MiXCR on the PCR reads and lists one entry per CDR3 protein. The repertoire holds about 36,000 distinct CDR3 sequences, with approximately 17% as singletons. Sequenced material: naive CD8+ T cells from blood, with Jurkat cell RNA spiked in. Described subset: FACS-sorted CD8+CD4-CCR7+CD45RA+ naive T cells. The receptors stem from a human donor in good health. Some libraries in this study had Jurkat cell RNA spiked in.

This clonotype was recorded only once. One end of the junction varies from germline; a read error may be responsible. V gene TRBV20-1 combines with J gene TRBJ1-4, with D maybe TRBD1 (5 bases). The germline CDR1 and CDR2 sequences are DFQATT and SNEGSKA (reference sequence). There are 13 residues in the CDR3. CDR3 nucleotides: TGCAGTGCTAGAGGCGGGGGTAATGGAAAACTGTTTTTT. This translates into CSARGGGNGKLFF.

This clonotype showed up many times. J is TRBJ2-7 and V is TRBV4-3; maybe TRBD2 (5 bases). The CDR3 covers 16 residues. From germline, CDR1 is LGHNA and CDR2 YSLEER. Trimming removed 0 bases at V and 5 bases at J, with 17 bases between. CDR3 loop: CASSQESRGWPHEQYF. The CDR3 region has the DNA TGCGCCAGCAGCCAAGAGTCCAGAGGGTGGCCTCACGAGCAGTACTTC.

This clonotype was recorded at least ten times. The chain has TRBV29-1 and TRBJ2-7; no definite D call. This CDR3 contains 15 residues. Looked up from germline, CDR1 is SQVTM and CDR2 is ANQGSEA. The V gene lost 4 bases and the J gene lost 6 bases, with 22 bases spanning the gap. CDR3 residues: CSVVLPPPPSSEQYF. The CDR3 region has the DNA TGCAGCGTTGTTCTCCCCCCCCCCCCCTCGTCCGAGCAGTACTTC.

The V gene is TRBV7-6, the J gene TRBJ1-2, with no clear D. The CDR3 has 11 amino acids. The V gene lost 4 bases and the J gene lost 10 bases, with 10 bases spanning the gap. Germline CDR1 and CDR2: SGHVS and FNYEAQ. CDR3 DNA: TGTGCCAGCAGCTCCGGTCCGGACTACACCTTC. Translating it yields CASSSGPDYTF.

The sample holds many counts of this clonotype. The chain links TRBV12-3 or TRBV12-4 to TRBJ2-3; D remains unclear. V lost 6 bases and J lost 2, with 9 bases in between. CDR3 size: 13 residues. The DNA of the CDR3 is TGTGCCAGCAGCAGCGAAAACACAGATACGCAGTATTTT. Protein product: CASSSENTDTQYF.

This clonotype appeared many times. The V call is TRBV28, the J call TRBJ2-7, with 10 bases lining up with TRBD1. This CDR3 is 15 amino acids long. Germline V lookup: CDR1 MDHEN, CDR2 SYDVKM. V shed 4 bases, J shed 1 base, and the junction held 4 bases outside the gene matches. CDR3 in amino acids: CASSWPGQGSYEQYF. The CDR3, as DNA: TGTGCCAGCAGTTGGCCGGGACAGGGGTCCTACGAGCAGTACTTC.

In regard to this clonotype: This sequence may be a read error, since a much larger clone differs from it by one base. The chain has TRBV6-2 or TRBV6-3 and TRBJ2-1; unclear D gene. This CDR3 contains 14 residues. CDR1 is MNHEY, CDR2 SVGEGT, per germline. DNA for the CDR3: TGTACCAGCAGTTACGGGCTAGGAAGGGATGAGCAGTTCTTC. Its protein is CTSSYGLGRDEQFF.

This clonotype was seen at least ten times. The rearrangement joins TRBV11-2 to TRBJ2-7, with D perhaps matching TRBD1 (8 bases). Germline V gene sequence: CDR1 SGHAT, CDR2 FQNNGV. The CDR3 contains 16 residues. Trimming took 6 bases from V and 6 from J, leaving 24 bases between them. The CDR3 is CASSLGQGGNWAEQYF. Written as DNA, the CDR3 is TGTGCCAGCAGTCTCGGACAGGGAGGGAATTGGGCCGAGCAGTACTTC.

This clonotype was seen ten or more times. The V gene is TRBV28, the J gene TRBJ1-5; no definite D call. Trimming removed 3 bases from V and 0 bases from J, with 9 bases in between. This CDR3 region has 15 residues. Germline V gene lookup returns CDR1 MDHEN and CDR2 SYDVKM. CDR3 region: CASSFRVNSNQPQHF. DNA for the CDR3: TGTGCCAGCAGTTTCCGGGTTAATAGCAATCAGCCCCAGCATTTT.

This clonotype was counted at least ten times. The chain uses TRBV28 and TRBJ1-5; no reliable D call. Germline V gene sequence: CDR1 MDHEN, CDR2 SYDVKM. The CDR3 loop spans 15 amino acids. The V gene lost 3 bases and the J gene lost 7 bases, with 16 bases spanning the gap. In DNA form, the CDR3 reads TGTGCCAGCAGTTTCCGGACTCTCTCCCGGCAGCCCCAGCATTTT. Encoded protein: CASSFRTLSRQPQHF.

This chain uses TRBV20-1 with TRBJ2-7, with 7 bases fitting TRBD2. The length of the CDR3 is 15 residues. CDR1 is DFQATT, CDR2 SNEGSKA, per germline (reference sequence). The V and J ends lost 0 bases and 2 bases, in that order; junction bases with no gene match: 7. CDR3 loop: CSAREEAGVTYEQYF. Here the CDR3 DNA reads TGCAGTGCTAGAGAAGAGGCGGGGGTGACCTACGAGCAGTACTTC.

In this sample, this clonotype turned up once. A much larger clone lies a single base off, so this may be a read error. The chain employs TRBV6-5 and TRBJ2-7, with 7 bases fitting TRBD1. Germline values: CDR1 MNHEY, CDR2 SVGAGI. V was clipped by 4 bases and J by 7 bases; unmatched bases: 10. This CDR3 is built from 14 residues. The CDR3 here is CASSSRQGWREQYF. The CDR3 DNA sequence: TGTGCCAGCAGTTCACGACAGGGATGGCGGGAGCAGTACTTC.

The J gene is TRBJ2-6, the V gene TRBV29-1; the D gene is possibly TRBD1 (5 bases). This CDR3 has 14 residues. The germline V gene encodes CDR1 SQVTM and CDR2 ANQGSEA. V lost 6 bases and J lost 2, with 11 bases in between. The CDR3 loop reads CSVDAGTGANVLTF. CDR3 coding DNA: TGCAGCGTGGACGCAGGGACTGGGGCCAACGTCCTGACTTTC.